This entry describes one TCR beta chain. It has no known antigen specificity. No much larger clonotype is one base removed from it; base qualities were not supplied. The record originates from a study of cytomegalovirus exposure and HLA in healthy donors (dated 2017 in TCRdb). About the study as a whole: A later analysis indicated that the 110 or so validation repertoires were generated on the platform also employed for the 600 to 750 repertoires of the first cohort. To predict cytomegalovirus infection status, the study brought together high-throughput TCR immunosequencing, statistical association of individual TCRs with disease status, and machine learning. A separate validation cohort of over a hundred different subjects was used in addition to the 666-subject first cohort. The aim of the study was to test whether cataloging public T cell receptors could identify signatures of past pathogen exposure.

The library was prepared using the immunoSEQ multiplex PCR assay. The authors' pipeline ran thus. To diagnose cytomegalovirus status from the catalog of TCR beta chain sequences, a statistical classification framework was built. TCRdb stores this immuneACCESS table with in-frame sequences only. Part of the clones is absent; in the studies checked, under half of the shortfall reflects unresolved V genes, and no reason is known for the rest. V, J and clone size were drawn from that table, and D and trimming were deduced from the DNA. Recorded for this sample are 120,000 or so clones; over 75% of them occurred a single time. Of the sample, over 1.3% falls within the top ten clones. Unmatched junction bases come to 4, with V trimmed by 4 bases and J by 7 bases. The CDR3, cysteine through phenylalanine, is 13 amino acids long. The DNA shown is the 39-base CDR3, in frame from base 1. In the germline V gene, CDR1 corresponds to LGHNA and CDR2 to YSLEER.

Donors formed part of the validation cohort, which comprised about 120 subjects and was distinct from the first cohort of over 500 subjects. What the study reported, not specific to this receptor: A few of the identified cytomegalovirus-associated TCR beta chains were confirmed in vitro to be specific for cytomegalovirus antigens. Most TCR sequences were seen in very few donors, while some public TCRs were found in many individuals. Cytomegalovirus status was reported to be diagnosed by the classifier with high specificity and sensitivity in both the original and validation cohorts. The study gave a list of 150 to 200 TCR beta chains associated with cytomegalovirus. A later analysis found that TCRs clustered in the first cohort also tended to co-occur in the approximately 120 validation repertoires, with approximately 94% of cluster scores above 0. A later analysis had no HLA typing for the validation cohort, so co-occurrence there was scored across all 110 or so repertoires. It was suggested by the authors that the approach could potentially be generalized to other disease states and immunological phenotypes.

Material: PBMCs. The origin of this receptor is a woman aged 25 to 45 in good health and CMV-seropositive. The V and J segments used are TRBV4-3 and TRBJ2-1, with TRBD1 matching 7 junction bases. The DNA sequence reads TGCGCCAGCAGCCTAGTGACAGGGAATGAGCAGTTCTTC. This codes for CASSLVTGNEQFF.